This T cell receptor beta chain is drawn from a study of T cells in localized non-small cell lung cancer. General study results and limits: For the top 100 tumor clones, a median about 62 also appeared in adjacent lung.

The CDR3 loop spans 15 amino acids. V dropped 2 bases and J dropped 4; count of bases not matched to a gene: 6. The germline V gene encodes CDR1 MNHGY and CDR2 SAAAGT. Sequencing used immunoSEQ multiplex PCR; TCRdb keeps in-frame clones, though not all of them. The sample records some 3,400 clones, around 25% being singletons. On this clone: The antigen is not known.

This sequence joins TRBV6-8 and TRBJ2-3; 7 bases line up with TRBD1. Sequencing used lung tumor tissue, obtained before any cancer treatment. The sequence derives from a woman aged 40-75 years with stage I lung adenocarcinoma. CDR3 sequence: CASSYVTGASDTQYF. Here the CDR3 DNA reads TGTGCCAGCAGTTACGTAACAGGGGCTTCAGATACGCAGTATTTT.